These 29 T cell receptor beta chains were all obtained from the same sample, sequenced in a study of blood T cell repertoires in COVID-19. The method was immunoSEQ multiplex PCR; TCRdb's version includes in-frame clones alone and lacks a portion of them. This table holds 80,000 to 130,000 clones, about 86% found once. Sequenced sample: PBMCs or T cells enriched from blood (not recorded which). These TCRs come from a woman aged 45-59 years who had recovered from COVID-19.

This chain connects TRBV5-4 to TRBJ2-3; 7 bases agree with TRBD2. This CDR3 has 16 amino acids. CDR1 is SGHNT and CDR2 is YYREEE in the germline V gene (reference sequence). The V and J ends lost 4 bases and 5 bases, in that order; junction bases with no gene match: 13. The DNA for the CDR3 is TGTGCCAGCAGCCGTGGCTGGGCTAGCGGAGGAGATACGCAGTATTTT. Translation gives CASSRGWASGGDTQYF.

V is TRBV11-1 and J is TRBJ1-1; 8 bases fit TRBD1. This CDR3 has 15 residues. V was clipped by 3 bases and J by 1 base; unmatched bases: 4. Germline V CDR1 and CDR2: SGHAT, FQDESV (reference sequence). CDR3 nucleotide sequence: TGTGCCAGCAGCTTGTACAGGGGGGGGAACACTGAAGCTTTCTTT. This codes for CASSLYRGGNTEAFF.

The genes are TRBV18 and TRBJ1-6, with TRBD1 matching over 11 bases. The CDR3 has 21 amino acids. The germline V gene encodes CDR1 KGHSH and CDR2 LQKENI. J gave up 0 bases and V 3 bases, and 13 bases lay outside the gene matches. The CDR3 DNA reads TGTGCCAGCTCACCTCCTCCCAGTGGGACAGGGGGATTCTCCTATAATTCACCCCTCCACTTT. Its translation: CASSPPPSGTGGFSYNSPLHF.

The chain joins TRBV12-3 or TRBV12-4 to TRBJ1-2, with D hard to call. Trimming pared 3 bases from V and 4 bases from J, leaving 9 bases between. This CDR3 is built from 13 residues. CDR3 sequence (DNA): TGTGCCAGCAGTTTCGGGGTTAGCTATGGCTACACCTTC. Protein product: CASSFGVSYGYTF.

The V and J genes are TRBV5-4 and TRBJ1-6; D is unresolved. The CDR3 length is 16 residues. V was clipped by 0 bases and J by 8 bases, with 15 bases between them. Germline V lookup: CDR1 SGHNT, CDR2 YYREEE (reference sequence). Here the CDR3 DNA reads TGTGCCAGCAGCTTGGCCAATGGGAGGTCAGATTCACCCCTCCACTTT. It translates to CASSLANGRSDSPLHF.

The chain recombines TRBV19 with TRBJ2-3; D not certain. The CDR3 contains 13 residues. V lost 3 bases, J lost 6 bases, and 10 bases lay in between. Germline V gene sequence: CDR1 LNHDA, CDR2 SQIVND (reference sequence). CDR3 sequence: CASSIISEDTQYF. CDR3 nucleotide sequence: TGTGCCAGTAGTATTATAAGCGAGGATACGCAGTATTTT.

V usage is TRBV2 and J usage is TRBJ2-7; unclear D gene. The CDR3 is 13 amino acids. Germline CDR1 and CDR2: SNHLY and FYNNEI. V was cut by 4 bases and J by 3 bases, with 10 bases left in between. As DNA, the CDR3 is TGTGCCAGCAGTGGTTCAGGCCACTACGAGCAGTACTTC. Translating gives CASSGSGHYEQYF.

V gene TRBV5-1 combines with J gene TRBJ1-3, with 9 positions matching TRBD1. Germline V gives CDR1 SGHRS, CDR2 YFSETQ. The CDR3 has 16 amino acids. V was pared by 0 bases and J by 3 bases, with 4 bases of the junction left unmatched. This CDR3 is CASSLEGQGFGNTIYF. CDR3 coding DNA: TGCGCCAGCAGCTTGGAAGGACAGGGGTTTGGAAACACCATATATTTT.

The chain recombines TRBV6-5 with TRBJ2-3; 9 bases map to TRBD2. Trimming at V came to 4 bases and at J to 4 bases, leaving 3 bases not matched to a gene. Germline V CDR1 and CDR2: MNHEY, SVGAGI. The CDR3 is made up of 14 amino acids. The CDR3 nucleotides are TGTGCCAGCAGTTTTAGCGGGAGCTCAGATACGCAGTATTTT. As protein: CASSFSGSSDTQYF.

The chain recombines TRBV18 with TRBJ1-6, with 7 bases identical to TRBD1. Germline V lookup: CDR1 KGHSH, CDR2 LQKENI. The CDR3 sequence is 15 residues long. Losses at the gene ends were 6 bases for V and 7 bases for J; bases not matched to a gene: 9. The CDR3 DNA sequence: TGTGCCAGCTCGGGAAGACAGGGTTCGAATTCACCCCTCCACTTT. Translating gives CASSGRQGSNSPLHF.

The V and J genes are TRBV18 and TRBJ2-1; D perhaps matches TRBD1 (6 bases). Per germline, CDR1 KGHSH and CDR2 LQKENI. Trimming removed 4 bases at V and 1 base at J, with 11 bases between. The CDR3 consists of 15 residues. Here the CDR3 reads CASSQQGFSYNEQFF. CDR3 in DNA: TGTGCCAGCTCACAACAGGGTTTTTCCTACAATGAGCAGTTCTTC. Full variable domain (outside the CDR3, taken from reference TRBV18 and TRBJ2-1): NAGVMQNPRHLVRRRGQEARLRCSPMKGHSHVYWYRQLPEEGLKFMVYLQKENIIDESGMPKERFSAEFPKEGPSILRIQQVVRGDSAAYFCASSQQGFSYNEQFFGPGTRLTVL.

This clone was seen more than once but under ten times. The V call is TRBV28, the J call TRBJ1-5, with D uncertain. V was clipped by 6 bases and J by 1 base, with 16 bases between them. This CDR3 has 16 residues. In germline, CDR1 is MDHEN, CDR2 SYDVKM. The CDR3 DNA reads TGTGCCAGCAGCCTACACGGGTCGGCGAGCAATCAGCCCCAGCATTTT. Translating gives CASSLHGSASNQPQHF. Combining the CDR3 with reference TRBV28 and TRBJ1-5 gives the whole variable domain DVKVTQSSRYLVKRTGEKVFLECVQDMDHENMFWYRQDPGLGLRLIYFSYDVKMKEKGDIPEGYSVSREKKERFSLILESASTNQTSMYLCASSLHGSASNQPQHFGDGTRLSIL.

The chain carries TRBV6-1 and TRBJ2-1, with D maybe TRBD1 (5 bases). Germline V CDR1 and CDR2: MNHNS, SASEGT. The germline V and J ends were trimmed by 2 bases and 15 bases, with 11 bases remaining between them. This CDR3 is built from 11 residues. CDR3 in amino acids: CASSETDTAFF. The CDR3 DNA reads TGTGCCAGCAGTGAAACGGACACCGCGTTCTTC.

The DNA of the CDR3 is TGTGCCAGCAGTTACTCGGCCTCTGGAAACACCATATATTTT. Translation gives CASSYSASGNTIYF. V gene TRBV6-5 combines with J gene TRBJ1-3; no reliable D call. V lost 0 bases, J lost 0 bases, and 3 bases lay in between. The length of the CDR3 is 14 residues. Germline CDR1 MNHEY, CDR2 SVGAGI.

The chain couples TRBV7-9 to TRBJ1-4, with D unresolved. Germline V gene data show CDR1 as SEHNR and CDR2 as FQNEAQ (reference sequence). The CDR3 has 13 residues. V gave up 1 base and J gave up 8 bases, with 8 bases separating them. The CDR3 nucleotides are TGTGCCAGCAGCTTAGATGCTCAGGAAAAACTGTTTTTT. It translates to CASSLDAQEKLFF.

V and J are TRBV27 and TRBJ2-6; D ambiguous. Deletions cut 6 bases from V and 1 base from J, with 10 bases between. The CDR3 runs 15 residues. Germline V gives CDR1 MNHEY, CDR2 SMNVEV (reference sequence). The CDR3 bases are TGTGCCAGCAGCCGTGTTGAGTCTGGGGCCAACGTCCTGACTTTC. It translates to CASSRVESGANVLTF. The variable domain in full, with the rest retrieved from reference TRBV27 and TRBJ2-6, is EAQVTQNPRYLITVTGKKLTVTCSQNMNHEYMSWYRQDPGLGLRQIYYSMNVEVTDKGDVPEGYKVSRKEKRNFPLILESPSPNQTSLYFCASSRVESGANVLTFGAGSRLTVL.

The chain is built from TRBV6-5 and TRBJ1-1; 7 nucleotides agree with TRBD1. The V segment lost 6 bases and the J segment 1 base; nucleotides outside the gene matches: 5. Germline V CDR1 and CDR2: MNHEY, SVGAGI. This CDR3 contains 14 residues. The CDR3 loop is CASRPGQTNTEAFF. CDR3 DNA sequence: TGTGCCAGCAGACCGGGACAGACGAACACTGAAGCTTTCTTT.

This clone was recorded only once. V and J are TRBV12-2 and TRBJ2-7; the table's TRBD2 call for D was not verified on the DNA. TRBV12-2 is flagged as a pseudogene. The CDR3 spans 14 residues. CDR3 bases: TGTGCAAGTCGCCCTAGCGGGAGGGTCTACGAGCAGTACTTC. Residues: CASRPSGRVYEQYF.

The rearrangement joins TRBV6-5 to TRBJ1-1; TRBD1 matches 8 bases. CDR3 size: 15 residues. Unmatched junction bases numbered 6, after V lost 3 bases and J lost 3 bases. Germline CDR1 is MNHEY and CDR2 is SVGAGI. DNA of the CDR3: TGTGCCAGCAGTTATGGACAGGGAGCGTACACTGAAGCTTTCTTT. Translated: CASSYGQGAYTEAFF.

CDR3 sequence (DNA): TGTGCCACCAGTGATTCCTCACAGGGGCTCCATGGCTACACCTTC. Protein sequence: CATSDSSQGLHGYTF. The gene calls are TRBV24-1 and TRBJ1-2, with TRBD1 identical over 7 bases. Trimming removed 2 bases from V and 6 bases from J; junction bases left unmatched: 8. The CDR3 extends over 15 amino acids. Germline CDR1 KGHDR, CDR2 SFDVKD.

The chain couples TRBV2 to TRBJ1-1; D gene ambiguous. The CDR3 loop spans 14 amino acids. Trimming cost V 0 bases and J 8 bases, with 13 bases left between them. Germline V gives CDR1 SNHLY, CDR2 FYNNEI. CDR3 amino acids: CASSEALQRPEAFF. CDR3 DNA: TGTGCCAGCAGTGAAGCGCTTCAGCGGCCCGAAGCTTTCTTT.

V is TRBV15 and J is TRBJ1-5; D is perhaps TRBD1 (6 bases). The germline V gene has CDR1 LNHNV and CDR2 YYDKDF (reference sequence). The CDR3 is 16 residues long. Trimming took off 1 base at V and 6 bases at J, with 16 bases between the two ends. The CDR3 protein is CATSRVGGGDGQPQHF. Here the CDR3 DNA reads TGTGCCACCAGCAGAGTTGGGGGGGGCGACGGTCAGCCCCAGCATTTT.

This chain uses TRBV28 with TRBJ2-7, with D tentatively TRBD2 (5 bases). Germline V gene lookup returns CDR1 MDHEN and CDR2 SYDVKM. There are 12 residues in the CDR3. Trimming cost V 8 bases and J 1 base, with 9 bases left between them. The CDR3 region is CASAGYSYEQYF. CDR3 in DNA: TGTGCCAGCGCGGGCTATTCCTACGAGCAGTACTTC.

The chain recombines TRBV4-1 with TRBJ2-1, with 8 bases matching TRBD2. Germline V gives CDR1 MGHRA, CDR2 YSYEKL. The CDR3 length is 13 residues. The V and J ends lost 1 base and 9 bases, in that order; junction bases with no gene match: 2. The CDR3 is CASSQGLAGEQFF. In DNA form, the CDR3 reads TGCGCCAGCAGCCAAGGGCTAGCGGGTGAGCAGTTCTTC.

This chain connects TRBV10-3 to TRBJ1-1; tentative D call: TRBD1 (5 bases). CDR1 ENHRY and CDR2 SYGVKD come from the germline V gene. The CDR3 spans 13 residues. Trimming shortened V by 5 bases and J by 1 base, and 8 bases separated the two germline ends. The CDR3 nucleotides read TGTGCCATCAGTTCGGACAAGAACACTGAAGCTTTCTTT. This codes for CAISSDKNTEAFF.

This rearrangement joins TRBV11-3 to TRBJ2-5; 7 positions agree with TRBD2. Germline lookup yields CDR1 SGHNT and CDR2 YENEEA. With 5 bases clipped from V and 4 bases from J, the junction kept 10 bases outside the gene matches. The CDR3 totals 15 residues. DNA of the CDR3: TGTGCCAGCAGCGGCGGGAGTTCGGAAGGAGAGACCCAGTACTTC. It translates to CASSGGSSEGETQYF. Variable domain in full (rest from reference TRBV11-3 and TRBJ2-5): EAGVVQSPRYKIIEKKQPVAFWCNPISGHNTLYWYLQNLGQGPELLIRYENEEAVDDSQLPKDRFSAERLKGVDSTLKIQPAELGDSAVYLCASSGGSSEGETQYFGPGTRLLVL.

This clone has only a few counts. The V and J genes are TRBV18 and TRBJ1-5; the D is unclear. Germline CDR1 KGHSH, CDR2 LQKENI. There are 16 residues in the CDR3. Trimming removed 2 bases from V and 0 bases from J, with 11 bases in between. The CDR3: CASSPSSTASNQPQHF. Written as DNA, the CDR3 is TGTGCCAGCTCACCATCTTCTACAGCTAGCAATCAGCCCCAGCATTTT.

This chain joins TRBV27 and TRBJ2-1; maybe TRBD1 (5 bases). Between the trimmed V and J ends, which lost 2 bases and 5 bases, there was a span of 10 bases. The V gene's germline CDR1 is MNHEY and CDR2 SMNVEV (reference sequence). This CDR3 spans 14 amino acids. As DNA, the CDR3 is TGTGCCAGCAGTTTAGACAGAGGCGACAATGAGCAGTTCTTC. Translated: CASSLDRGDNEQFF.

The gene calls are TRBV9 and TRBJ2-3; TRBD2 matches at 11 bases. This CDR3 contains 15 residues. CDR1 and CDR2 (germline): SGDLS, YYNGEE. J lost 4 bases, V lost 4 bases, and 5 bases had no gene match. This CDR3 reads CASSPLSGGADTQYF. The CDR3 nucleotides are TGTGCCAGCAGCCCCCTTAGCGGGGGGGCAGATACGCAGTATTTT.